This TCR beta chain was found in a study of T-cell memory formation after mild COVID-19 (dated by TCRdb to 2020 to 2022). Describing the broader study: TCR sequence clusters from the two donors were found to be largely donor specific. T-cell clones expanding and contracting after mild COVID-19 in a couple of donors were tracked by longitudinal TCRalpha and TCRbeta repertoire sequencing. Two young, previously healthy adult volunteers made up the cohort, one male and one female. General conclusions and limits of the study: The second-wave clones that peaked on day 37 were not confirmed to be SARS-CoV-2 specific. The study covered only a couple of mild cases, and larger cohorts including severe cases with pre-infection samples were considered necessary. Clones contracting from day 15 to 85 had balanced CD4/CD8 phenotypes, while a second wave expanding from day 15 to 37 was biased towards CD4+. Some responding clones were found in pre-infection memory, which suggests that pre-existing cross-reactive memory T cells took part in the SARS-CoV-2 response. Contracting CD4+ clones were located mainly in the CM and EM memory subsets, whereas CD8+ clones were found to be enriched in EMRA.

Ficoll-Paque density gradient centrifugation was the method used to isolate PBMCs. To note about this clonotype: The antigen it binds to is not known. Within one base of it there is no much larger clone, and no base qualities were kept.

V ends up 0 bases short and J 4 bases short, with an unmatched junction base count of 12. The cysteine opens and the phenylalanine closes a CDR3 of 18 amino acids. Just the 54-base CDR3 DNA is kept, in frame starting at base 1. The germline V gene specifies SGHRS as CDR1 and YFSETQ as CDR2. These reads were obtained on an Illumina NovaSeq 6000. cDNA libraries for TCRalpha and TCRbeta were prepared by 5'RACE using constant-segment primers, with sample barcodes and unique molecular identifiers added. RNA was extracted from every sample with Trizol reagent. Libraries were amplified in two PCR steps, with a second sample barcode and Illumina TruSeq adapters added in the second step. The libraries were sequenced on an Illumina NovaSeq using 2 x 150 bp paired-end reads. The original methods were these. Reads were demultiplexed and collapsed into UMI-guided consensus sequences with migec v1.2.7. With mixcr v2.1.11, UMI consensuses were aligned to TRA and TRB V and J templates and assembled into clonotypes. Clonotypes were classified as expanded or contracted when called significant by both edgeR and NoisET, with noise models trained on biological replicates. For edgeR calls, the cutoffs were a false discovery rate-adjusted p below 0.01 and a log2 fold-change threshold of 1. As an exploratory analysis of dynamics, PCA with hierarchical clustering was applied to max-normalized trajectories of the 1000 most abundant clonotypes. Separately sequenced CD4+ and CD8+ repertoires were used to assign a CD4 or CD8 phenotype to each responding clone. TCRdb reanalyzed the raw reads on its own, using fastp at Q25 for trimming and MiXCR for clone calling, and kept in-frame beta chains. Duplicate CDR3 protein sequences are folded into a single record with the most common DNA and genes. The V and J calls here are based on TCRdb, not the publication. The sample contains over 300,000 distinct CDR3 sequences, 20% to 25% of them found a single time. The top ten constitute roughly a fifth of the sample.

Input material: PBMCs or a T cell subset sorted from them (not recorded which). The chain couples TRBV5-1 to TRBJ2-5; the junction holds 10 bases that match TRBD2. The origin of this receptor is a man between 18 and 35 years old who had mild COVID-19 (a few samples of this study predate the infection). The sample titles of this study are shuffled in the database, so cell type and time point are left out; the donor was told from shared clones. The CDR3 protein sequence reads: CASSLAASGGAVGETQYF. The nucleotide sequence is given as TGCGCCAGCAGCTTGGCGGCCAGCGGGGGGGCTGTTGGAGAGACCCAGTACTTC. Supplemented by the reference TRBV5-1 and TRBJ2-5 proteins around the CDR3, the complete variable domain is KAGVTQTPRYLIKTRGQQVTLSCSPISGHRSVSWYQQTPGQGLQFLFEYFSETQRNKGNFPGRFSGRQFSNSRSEMNVSTLELGDSALYLCASSLAASGGAVGETQYFGPGTRLLVL.